A single sample gave rise to the 23 T cell receptor beta chains below, sequenced in a study of PD-1 blockade in mismatch repair-deficient tumors. Data came from immunoSEQ multiplex PCR; TCRdb stores just in-frame clones and leaves some out. The sample carries approximately 25,000 clones, approximately 86% recorded once. The input for sequencing was peripheral blood, taken 12 weeks after starting pembrolizumab. These receptors were taken from an adult with mismatch repair-deficient cancer.

The V gene is TRBV2, the J gene TRBJ1-2; D is undetermined. V gave up 1 base and J gave up 5 bases, with 11 bases separating them. This CDR3 has 14 residues. Germline CDR1 reads SNHLY; CDR2 reads FYNNEI. The CDR3 DNA reads TGTGCCAGCAGTGAAGGACGGGTTTTGTATGGCTACACCTTC. It specifies CASSEGRVLYGYTF.

The table lists this clone with a few counts. The rearrangement links TRBV6-4 to TRBJ2-3, with TRBD2 matching over 8 bases. Germline V gene data show CDR1 as MRHNA and CDR2 as SNTAGT. V dropped 5 bases and J dropped 5; count of bases not matched to a gene: 9. This CDR3 contains 15 residues. CDR3 sequence (DNA): TGTGCCAGCAGTCCTCAGGCGGGAGGAAAAGATACGCAGTATTTT. It translates to CASSPQAGGKDTQYF.

The chain links TRBV7-2 to TRBJ2-7; D may be TRBD2 (5 bases). Germline V CDR1 and CDR2: SGHTA, FQGNSA. This CDR3 spans 14 amino acids. V lost 7 bases, J lost 1 base, and 14 bases lay in between. Written as DNA, the CDR3 is TGTGCCAGCACCCTACTAGGCAATTCCTACGAGCAGTACTTC. Protein product: CASTLLGNSYEQYF.

The rearrangement uses TRBV21-1 and TRBJ2-5; TRBD2 was called by the table and not checked on the DNA. TRBV21-1 is termed a pseudogene. This CDR3 contains 17 residues. CDR3 nucleotides: TGTGCCAGCAGCAAAGAGACTAGCGGGAGGGCCGCGGAGACCCAGTACTTC. Its protein product is CASSKETSGRAAETQYF.

The V gene is TRBV19, the J gene TRBJ2-1, with 11 bases identical to TRBD2. Looked up from germline, CDR1 is LNHDA and CDR2 is SQIVND (reference sequence). The junction had 10 bases not matched to a gene; V was cut back by 6 bases and J by 6 bases. The CDR3 sequence is 16 residues long. The CDR3 spells CASSPGSSGRGNEQFF. The DNA of the CDR3 is TGTGCCAGTAGCCCCGGTAGTAGCGGGAGGGGCAATGAGCAGTTCTTC.

This rearrangement joins TRBV2 to TRBJ1-1, with a tentative D call TRBD1 (5 bases). CDR3 length equals 17 residues. V lost 1 base, J lost 4 bases, and 19 bases lay in between. Germline lookup yields CDR1 SNHLY and CDR2 FYNNEI. In DNA form, the CDR3 reads TGTGCCAGCAGTGAAGTGCAGGGTTGGTATAGTGGCACTGAAGCTTTCTTT. This translates into CASSEVQGWYSGTEAFF.

This clone was counted once. The V and J genes are TRBV5-1 and TRBJ2-1, with D possibly matching TRBD2 (6 bases). Trimming took 5 bases from V and 8 from J, leaving 14 bases between them. Germline V gene data show CDR1 as SGHRS and CDR2 as YFSETQ. There are 13 residues in the CDR3. CDR3 DNA: TGCGCCAGCAGTTCTACTCGCGGGGATGAGCAGTTCTTC. Translating it yields CASSSTRGDEQFF.

V is TRBV7-2 and J is TRBJ2-3; D remains unclear. The germline V gene encodes CDR1 SGHTA and CDR2 FQGNSA. V lost 5 bases and J 2 bases, leaving 8 bases between the germline ends. The CDR3 contains 13 residues. In nucleotides, the CDR3 is TGTGCCAGCAGCCCAGGATACACAGATACGCAGTATTTT. Translated: CASSPGYTDTQYF.

This clone was picked up a small number of times. The chain carries TRBV6-1 and TRBJ2-6; TRBD2 agrees at 10 bases. Germline V lookup: CDR1 MNHNS, CDR2 SASEGT. The trim removed 4 bases at V and 3 bases at J, leaving 0 bases unmatched. The CDR3 sequence is 15 residues long. For the CDR3, the DNA is TGTGCCAGCAGTGCTAGCGGGAGTGGGGCCAACGTCCTGACTTTC. Residues: CASSASGSGANVLTF.

The chain uses TRBV20-1 and TRBJ2-7; the D is unclear. The CDR3 is made up of 11 amino acids. The V end was cut by 6 bases, the J end by 3 bases, with 9 bases between. Germline lookup yields CDR1 DFQATT and CDR2 SNEGSKA (reference sequence). CDR3 amino acids: CSADTDYEQYF. The CDR3 bases are TGCAGTGCCGATACGGACTACGAGCAGTACTTC.

The V call is TRBV5-6, the J call TRBJ1-1; 7 nucleotides agree with TRBD1. The CDR3 consists of 15 residues. The ends lost 0 bases at V and 4 bases at J; junction bases unmatched: 6. Per the germline V gene, CDR1 is SGHDT and CDR2 is YYEEEE. As DNA, the CDR3 is TGTGCCAGCAGCTTGGTAGGGGGCTGGGGCACTGAAGCTTTCTTT. Protein: CASSLVGGWGTEAFF.

The rearrangement joins TRBV2 to TRBJ1-4, with 7 bases lining up with TRBD1. CDR1 is SNHLY and CDR2 is FYNNEI in the germline V gene. The V and J ends lost 7 bases and 5 bases, in that order; junction bases with no gene match: 7. CDR3 length: 14 residues. The CDR3 here is CASNEQGFNEKLFF. DNA for the CDR3: TGTGCCAGCAACGAACAGGGGTTCAATGAAAAACTGTTTTTT.

CDR3 sequence (DNA): TGTGCCAGCAGTTCTGGGGGGCCAAGCAATCAGCCCCAGCATTTT. Translating gives CASSSGGPSNQPQHF. The chain joins TRBV28 to TRBJ1-5, with D possibly matching TRBD1 (6 bases). The germline gives CDR1 MDHEN, CDR2 SYDVKM. The germline V and J ends were trimmed by 4 bases and 1 base, with 11 bases remaining between them. This CDR3 has 15 residues.

This chain uses TRBV28 with TRBJ1-2; D gene uncertain. The germline gives CDR1 MDHEN, CDR2 SYDVKM. This CDR3 has 13 residues. The V end lost 7 bases, the J end lost 0 bases, and 9 bases lay between the germline ends. The CDR3 spells CASTRTTNYGYTF. The CDR3 region has the DNA TGTGCCAGCACACGGACCACTAACTATGGCTACACCTTC.

The chain is built from TRBV5-4 and TRBJ2-3; TRBD2 might be the D (6 bases). Deletions cut 1 base from V and 7 bases from J, with 16 bases between. This CDR3 region has 15 residues. Germline loops: CDR1 SGHNT, CDR2 YYREEE (reference sequence). This CDR3 reads CASSLRVEGLNTQYF. For the CDR3, the DNA is TGTGCCAGCAGCTTGAGGGTGGAGGGACTGAATACGCAGTATTTT.

V and J are TRBV7-3 and TRBJ1-2; 10 nucleotides line up with TRBD1. This CDR3 contains 14 residues. J lost 3 bases, V lost 5 bases, and 3 bases had no gene match. Germline CDR1 reads SGHTA; CDR2 reads FQGTGA. CDR3: CASSPTGGDYGYTF. CDR3 nucleotides: TGTGCCAGCAGCCCGACAGGGGGCGACTATGGCTACACCTTC.

The V call is TRBV7-9, the J call TRBJ2-5; 7 nucleotides agree with TRBD2. The CDR3 consists of 16 residues. Germline V gene data show CDR1 as SEHNR and CDR2 as FQNEAQ (reference sequence). The V gene end was trimmed by 4 bases and the J gene end by 2 bases; junction bases not matched to a gene: 10. CDR3 in DNA: TGTGCCAGCAGCTGGGAGGGCCGAAGATGGCAAGAGACCCAGTACTTC. It specifies CASSWEGRRWQETQYF.

This clone was detected a few times. This chain joins TRBV28 and TRBJ2-7, with 7 bases identical to TRBD1. Germline V gene sequence: CDR1 MDHEN, CDR2 SYDVKM. Trimming removed 5 bases from V and 0 bases from J; junction bases left unmatched: 4. CDR3 size: 14 residues. The CDR3 nucleotides are TGTGCCAGCAGTATGGACAGGACCTCCTACGAGCAGTACTTC. Its translation is CASSMDRTSYEQYF.

This clone has more than one count but fewer than ten. The gene calls are TRBV6-1 and TRBJ2-1; TRBD2 agrees at 9 bases. The ends lost 6 bases at V and 8 bases at J; junction bases unmatched: 11. The CDR3 totals 15 residues. Germline V CDR1 and CDR2: MNHNS, SASEGT. In nucleotides, the CDR3 is TGTGCCAGCAGCTCAGCTAGCGGGAATACTGATGAGCAGTTCTTC. It translates to CASSSASGNTDEQFF.

The chain links TRBV21-1 to TRBJ2-3; TRBD2 is the table's D call, not checked against the DNA. TRBV21-1 is a listed pseudogene. The CDR3 extends over 17 amino acids. CDR3 protein: CASSPPGLAGEADTQYF. CDR3 nucleotide sequence: TGTGCCAGCAGTCCTCCGGGACTAGCGGGAGAGGCAGATACGCAGTATTTT.

The chain couples TRBV30 to TRBJ2-1; the D gene is possibly TRBD2 (6 bases). CDR3 length equals 16 residues. V was cut by 3 bases and J by 0 bases, with 15 bases left in between. Germline lookup yields CDR1 GTSNPN and CDR2 SVGIG (reference sequence). CDR3 in amino acids: CAWSLRGLNSYNEQFF. Written as DNA, the CDR3 is TGTGCCTGGAGCCTAAGGGGACTGAACTCCTACAATGAGCAGTTCTTC.

This clone occurred a few times. Other DNA sequences in this specimen translate into the identical CDR3. This chain connects TRBV15 to TRBJ1-5; D gene unclear. The ends were cut back, 0 bases at V and 5 bases at J, with 5 bases in the middle. The CDR3 contains 13 residues. CDR1 is LNHNV, CDR2 YYDKDF, per germline (reference sequence). The DNA for the CDR3 is TGTGCCACCAGCAGAGAGGGCCATCAGCCCCAGCATTTT. Translated: CATSREGHQPQHF. The full variable domain, in which reference TRBV15 and TRBJ1-5 provide the parts outside the CDR3, is DAMVIQNPRYQVTQFGKPVTLSCSQTLNHNVMYWYQQKSSQAPKLLFHYYDKDFNNEADTPDNFQSRRPNTSFCFLDIRSPGLGDTAMYLCATSREGHQPQHFGDGTRLSIL.

This rearrangement joins TRBV11-2 to TRBJ2-4; 9 bases match TRBD1. Germline V gene sequence: CDR1 SGHAT, CDR2 FQNNGV. The CDR3 runs to 16 residues. The V and J ends lost 5 bases and 3 bases, in that order; junction bases with no gene match: 8. The CDR3 sequence: CASSATGGRSKNIQYF. The CDR3 nucleotides read TGTGCCAGCAGCGCTACAGGGGGCCGGAGCAAAAACATTCAGTACTTC.